These 20 T cell receptor beta chains share one sample of origin, sequenced in a study of beta chain features in type 1 diabetes. Every isolated RNA sample was fully reverse transcribed, so sequencing captured expressed TCRB transcripts. TCRdb's table, derived via immunoSEQ multiplex PCR, lists solely in-frame clones and lacks some. In the table there are about 330,000 clones, 9.5% to 12% of which are singletons. Input material: naive CD4+ T cells from blood. The source is a woman aged 30 to 39 in good health.

The gene calls are TRBV7-2 and TRBJ1-1, with TRBD1 identical over 8 bases. V dropped 6 bases and J dropped 3; count of bases not matched to a gene: 3. This CDR3 region has 13 residues. Germline loops: CDR1 SGHTA, CDR2 FQGNSA. CDR3 coding DNA: TGTGCCAGCAGTCAGGACAGGGACACTGAAGCTTTCTTT. This encodes CASSQDRDTEAFF.

The V gene is TRBV29-1, the J gene TRBJ2-1; no clear D gene. The CDR3 spans 11 residues. The germline V gene encodes CDR1 SQVTM and CDR2 ANQGSEA. The V end lost 6 bases, the J end lost 10 bases, and 13 bases lay between the germline ends. CDR3 in DNA: TGCAGCGTCACAAGCGCGCGAGAGCAGTTCTTC. Its protein product is CSVTSAREQFF.

Only a few counts were recorded for this clone. The chain has TRBV25-1 and TRBJ1-3; a possible D gene is TRBD1 (6 bases). Trimming left V 6 bases short and J 1 base short, with 13 bases between. Per the germline V gene, CDR1 is MGHDK and CDR2 is SYGVNS. The CDR3 contains 15 residues. CDR3: CASSDDRNSGNTIYF. CDR3 nucleotide sequence: TGTGCCAGCAGCGACGACAGGAATTCTGGAAACACCATATATTTT.

The CDR3 loop reads CASSELTGGRNEQFF. The CDR3 bases are TGTGCCAGCAGTGAATTAACAGGGGGCCGCAATGAGCAGTTCTTC. This rearrangement joins TRBV2 to TRBJ2-1; 9 bases match TRBD1. The CDR3 runs 15 residues. Germline CDR1 SNHLY, CDR2 FYNNEI. Trimming removed 2 bases from V and 6 bases from J; junction bases left unmatched: 5.

The rearrangement uses TRBV2 and TRBJ1-5; 8 bases match TRBD1. The V and J ends lost 5 bases and 2 bases, in that order; junction bases with no gene match: 17. The V gene's germline CDR1 is SNHLY and CDR2 FYNNEI. The CDR3 totals 19 residues. The CDR3 DNA sequence: TGTGCCAGCAGTTCCTTATTGGGACAGGAACGGTCCGGCAATCAGCCCCAGCATTTT. Encoded protein: CASSSLLGQERSGNQPQHF.

A few counts support this clone. This chain uses TRBV5-1 with TRBJ2-5; tentatively, D is TRBD1 (5 bases). V was pared by 0 bases and J by 2 bases, with 8 bases between. The CDR3 length is 14 residues. Germline CDR1 reads SGHRS; CDR2 reads YFSETQ. CDR3 nucleotides: TGCGCCAGCAGCTTGGTACAGGTTCAAGAGACCCAGTACTTC. It is translated as CASSLVQVQETQYF. Full variable domain (missing parts from reference TRBV5-1 and TRBJ2-5): KAGVTQTPRYLIKTRGQQVTLSCSPISGHRSVSWYQQTPGQGLQFLFEYFSETQRNKGNFPGRFSGRQFSNSRSEMNVSTLELGDSALYLCASSLVQVQETQYFGPGTRLLVL.

The rearrangement links TRBV29-1 to TRBJ1-1, with D tentatively TRBD1 (5 bases). From germline, CDR1 is SQVTM and CDR2 ANQGSEA. The CDR3 is made up of 14 amino acids. V lost 4 bases and J lost 3, with 15 bases in between. CDR3 protein: CSVAVGVMDTEAFF. The DNA for the CDR3 is TGCAGCGTTGCCGTAGGGGTTATGGACACTGAAGCTTTCTTT.

This clone was recorded a few times. V and J are TRBV4-1 and TRBJ2-5; 7 bases agree with TRBD2. The length of the CDR3 is 15 residues. V lost 1 base and J lost 5; bases outside the gene matches: 7. In germline, CDR1 is MGHRA, CDR2 YSYEKL. The CDR3 bases are TGCGCCAGCAGCCAAGTCGGGACGGGAGGTGAGACCCAGTACTTC. Amino acid sequence: CASSQVGTGGETQYF.

This chain uses TRBV7-2 with TRBJ2-2; 7 nucleotides align to TRBD1. V was pared by 3 bases and J by 0 bases, with 4 bases of the junction left unmatched. The germline V gene has CDR1 SGHTA and CDR2 FQGNSA. The CDR3 is 16 residues long. The CDR3 DNA follows: TGTGCCAGCAGCTTGTATCAGGGGGCGAACACCGGGGAGCTGTTTTTT. It codes for CASSLYQGANTGELFF.

This clone occurred a few times. At one end the junction does not follow the germline gene, possibly because of a read error. The chain joins TRBV7-7 to TRBJ2-5, with D possibly being TRBD1 (6 bases). Per germline, CDR1 SSHAT and CDR2 FNYEAQ (reference sequence). The length of the CDR3 is 14 residues. CDR3 loop: CASSLNTGLETQYF. DNA for the CDR3: TGTGCTAGCAGCTTGAATACAGGGTTGGAGACCCAGTACTTC.

The chain employs TRBV6-1 and TRBJ2-1; 7 nucleotides agree with TRBD1. CDR3 size: 12 residues. V was pared by 9 bases and J by 8 bases, with 7 bases of the junction left unmatched. Germline V gene data show CDR1 as MNHNS and CDR2 as SASEGT. The CDR3: CASNDRADEQFF. The CDR3 bases are TGTGCCAGTAACGACAGGGCTGATGAGCAGTTCTTC.

The gene calls are TRBV5-1 and TRBJ2-4; 7 bases match TRBD1. Trimming took 3 bases from V and 6 from J; bases not matched to a gene: 6. The CDR3 runs to 14 residues. Germline V lookup: CDR1 SGHRS, CDR2 YFSETQ. The CDR3 DNA sequence: TGCGCCAGCAGCTCAGAGGGGGCAGGAAACATTCAGTACTTC. It encodes CASSSEGAGNIQYF.

The sample holds a few counts of this clone. The DNA for the CDR3 is TGTGCCAGCAGTCTATCCGTACCGACTCTAGCCAAAAACATTCAGTACTTC. This codes for CASSLSVPTLAKNIQYF. The chain is built from TRBV28 and TRBJ2-4; D unclear. Between the trimmed V and J ends, which lost 5 bases and 0 bases, there was a span of 17 bases. The CDR3 is 17 residues long. Germline values: CDR1 MDHEN, CDR2 SYDVKM.

This clone was detected only a few times. This chain joins TRBV2 and TRBJ2-1, with 8 bases identical to TRBD2. The junction had 12 bases not matched to a gene; V was cut back by 2 bases and J by 12 bases. Germline V gives CDR1 SNHLY, CDR2 FYNNEI. CDR3 size: 15 residues. CDR3 loop: CASSELLAARTAQFF. Here the CDR3 DNA reads TGTGCCAGCAGTGAATTACTAGCGGCCCGCACAGCGCAGTTCTTC. Combining the CDR3 with reference TRBV2 and TRBJ2-1 gives the whole variable domain EPEVTQTPSHQVTQMGQEVILRCVPISNHLYFYWYRQILGQKVEFLVSFYNNEISEKSEIFDDQFSVERPDGSNFTLKIRSTKLEDSAMYFCASSELLAARTAQFFGPGTRLTVL.

The DNA for the CDR3 is TGTGCCAGCAGTTTTTCTGGGGCGGGAGGGCCGATTGGGGCCAACGTCCTGACTTTC. Translating gives CASSFSGAGGPIGANVLTF. V gene TRBV28 combines with J gene TRBJ2-6; 9 nucleotides align to TRBD2. The CDR3 runs 19 residues. V was clipped by 3 bases and J by 3 bases; unmatched bases: 12. CDR1 is MDHEN, CDR2 SYDVKM, per germline.

This chain uses TRBV11-2 with TRBJ2-3; no firm D call. The germline gives CDR1 SGHAT, CDR2 FQNNGV. CDR3 length: 13 amino acids. With 3 bases removed from V and 5 bases from J, the gap between germline ends came to 9 bases. CDR3 nucleotide sequence: TGTGCCAGCAGCTTCCCCTCGGGAGATACGCAGTATTTT. Its translation: CASSFPSGDTQYF. The entire variable domain, with the rest obtained from reference TRBV11-2 and TRBJ2-3, is as follows: EAGVAQSPRYKIIEKRQSVAFWCNPISGHATLYWYQQILGQGPKLLIQFQNNGVVDDSQLPKDRFSAERLKGVDSTLKIQPAKLEDSAVYLCASSFPSGDTQYFGPGTRLTVL.

V and J are TRBV18 and TRBJ1-5; 8 bases agree with TRBD1. The V and J ends lost 5 bases and 5 bases, in that order; junction bases with no gene match: 5. CDR3 size: 14 residues. Germline V gene data show CDR1 as KGHSH and CDR2 as LQKENI. The CDR3 DNA is TGTGCCAGCTCAGCTACAGGGGGGCATCAGCCCCAGCATTTT. Its protein product is CASSATGGHQPQHF.

There are a few counts of this clone. This chain uses TRBV7-3 with TRBJ2-2; 9 bases fit TRBD2. The CDR3 runs 16 residues. Per germline, CDR1 SGHTA and CDR2 FQGTGA. The V and J ends lost 5 bases and 3 bases, in that order; junction bases with no gene match: 7. The DNA for the CDR3 is TGTGCCAGCAGCCCTGCCGGGACTAGCCACACCGGGGAGCTGTTTTTT. Its protein is CASSPAGTSHTGELFF. Together with reference TRBV7-3 and TRBJ2-2, the CDR3 gives the full variable domain: GAGVSQTPSNKVTEKGKYVELRCDPISGHTALYWYRQSLGQGPEFLIYFQGTGAADDSGLPNDRFFAVRPEGSVSTLKIQRTERGDSAVYLCASSPAGTSHTGELFFGEGSRLTVL.

This clone was picked up a small number of times. The rearrangement joins TRBV7-9 to TRBJ2-1; 10 bases agree with TRBD2. Germline V gives CDR1 SEHNR, CDR2 FQNEAQ (reference sequence). The CDR3 runs to 15 residues. V shed 7 bases, J shed 6 bases, and the junction held 9 bases outside the gene matches. The CDR3 bases are TGTGCCAGCACCCCCCTAGCGGGAGTTCCCAATGAGCAGTTCTTC. Its protein product is CASTPLAGVPNEQFF.

A few counts support this clone. V and J are TRBV19 and TRBJ2-3, with 9 nucleotides matching TRBD2. This CDR3 is 17 amino acids long. The ends lost 3 bases at V and 0 bases at J; junction bases unmatched: 7. The germline CDR1 and CDR2 sequences are LNHDA and SQIVND (reference sequence). CDR3 loop: CASSIVVAGDSTDTQYF. CDR3 sequence (DNA): TGTGCCAGTAGTATCGTTGTAGCGGGGGACAGCACAGATACGCAGTATTTT.